The clone carrying this T cell receptor beta chain appeared a few times. TCRdb redid the calling of the 5' RACE reads with MiXCR, one entry per CDR3 protein. The profile shows 110,000 or so distinct CDR3 sequences, roughly 19% of them singletons. This sample is part of a study of human T cells and chemical hapten exposure. Germline V gene data show CDR1 as SQVTM and CDR2 as ANQGSEA. Trimming pared 2 bases from V and 1 base from J, leaving 18 bases between. CDR3 length equals 17 residues. Unfractionated whole blood was the source from which total RNA was extracted. The TCR comes from a human donor in good health. V is TRBV29-1 and J is TRBJ2-1, with TRBD2 as a possible D gene (6 bases). The CDR3 DNA reads as TGCAGCGTTGAATCGGGGCGGCTAGCGACTTCCTACAATGAGCAGTTCTTC. The encoded protein is CSVESGRLATSYNEQFF.